This TCR beta chain derives from a study of cytomegalovirus exposure and HLA in healthy donors. General study results and limits: Among TCR beta chains, those listed as cytomegalovirus-associated numbered some 160. Within an earlier analysis, most TCR beta V segments proved productive either about 90% or about 30% of the time.

All donors participated as healthy donors of bone marrow. Nominally healthy donors were sampled, though unrecorded immune exposures were likely. This CDR3 has 13 residues. From germline, CDR1 is MDHEN and CDR2 SYDVKM. Primers for the PCR totalled 60 Vbeta and 13 Jbeta. Sequenced by immunoSEQ multiplex PCR; TCRdb stores in-frame clones only, minus some. The sample has 90,000 to 150,000 clones, nearly 65% seen once; the top ten hold more than 8%. On this clone: Its antigen is still unknown.

Material for sequencing was PBMCs. This receptor was taken from a man aged 35 to 55 in good health and CMV-seropositive. This rearrangement joins TRBV28 to TRBJ1-1; 11 bases match TRBD1. CDR3 residues: CFSWGQGDTEAFF. In DNA form, the CDR3 reads TGTTTTTCTTGGGGACAGGGGGACACTGAAGCTTTCTTT.